Listed below are T cell receptor beta chains from one sample, sequenced in a study of early T cells in non-severe SARS-CoV-2 infection. TCRdb independently ran MiXCR on the 5' RACE reads; one entry per CDR3 protein. Of tens of thousands of distinct CDR3 sequences in the sample, 9% to 10% were seen once. The sample here was whole blood, taken at baseline. The origin of the receptors is an adult who was a healthcare worker with PCR-confirmed SARS-CoV-2 infection or an uninfected control (not recorded which). The CDR3 runs from the conserved cysteine through the conserved F or W. A D gene is named only where the DNA matches it firmly. A row's size may be missing; if present it is once, few, many or a size class.

V gene	clone size	CDR3 length	D gene	J gene	CDR3 DNA	CDR3 protein
TRBV29-1	many	14	TRBD1	TRBJ2-7	TGCAGCGTCCGGACAGGGGGCGGGGGCTACGAGCAGTACTTC	CSVRTGGGGYEQYF
TRBV9	few	15	TRBD1	TRBJ2-3	TGTGCCAGCAGCGCGGGGACAGGTGTCCCGGATACGCAGTATTTT	CASSAGTGVPDTQYF
TRBV5-4	many	15	TRBD2	TRBJ2-5	TGTGCCAGCAGCTTGGGACGGCGGGAGACAGAGACCCAGTACTTC	CASSLGRRETETQYF
TRBV4-1	few	15	TRBD2	TRBJ2-1	TGCGCCAGCAGCCATATAAGCGGGAGTTTAAATGAGCAGTTCTTC	CASSHISGSLNEQFF
TRBV27	many	14	NA	TRBJ1-1	TGTGCCAGCAGTGAAGCACGGTTGAACACTGAAGCTTTCTTT	CASSEARLNTEAFF
TRBV9	NA	14	TRBD1	TRBJ1-4	TGTGCCAGCAGCTTCCCCGGGACAGGGGAAAAACTGTTTTTT	CASSFPGTGEKLFF
TRBV7-6	few	16	NA	TRBJ1-6	TGTGCCAGCAGCTTAGCGGCCCGCTCCTATAATTCACCCCTCCACTTT	CASSLAARSYNSPLHF
TRBV7-9	many	12	NA	TRBJ1-5	TGTGCCAGCAGCTTAGCGAATCAGCCCCAGCATTTT	CASSLANQPQHF
TRBV7-2	many	15	TRBD1	TRBJ1-1	TGTGCCAGCAGGCCCCCGACAGGGGGGAACACTGAAGCTTTCTTT	CASRPPTGGNTEAFF
TRBV7-2	many	16	NA	TRBJ2-2	TGTGCCAGCAGCCCTCCCGGACTGAGGAACTCCGGGGAGCTGTTTTTT	CASSPPGLRNSGELFF
TRBV28	many	14	TRBD1	TRBJ1-2	TGTGCCAGCACCATGGGGGGACAGAACTATGGCTACACCTTC	CASTMGGQNYGYTF
TRBV20-1	many	14	TRBD2	TRBJ2-7	TGCAGTGCTAGAGTAGCGGGAGGGCCCTACGAGCAGTACTTC	CSARVAGGPYEQYF
TRBV7-3	NA	16	TRBD2	TRBJ2-2	TGTGCCAGCAGCGCCCTAGCGGGAGGTCTCGCCGGGGAGCTGTTTTTT	CASSALAGGLAGELFF
TRBV7-2	few	13	NA	TRBJ2-7	TGTGCCAGCAGCTTAGACTGGAACTACGAGCAGTACTTC	CASSLDWNYEQYF
TRBV7-6	few	16	NA	TRBJ2-3	TGTGCCAGCAGCTTAGATCGGCCAGGGCGGGCAGATACGCAGTATTTT	CASSLDRPGRADTQYF
TRBV6-5	many	15	TRBD1	TRBJ1-4	TGTGCCAGCAGTTCCGAGACAGGGGGTGGTGAAAAACTGTTTTTT	CASSSETGGGEKLFF
TRBV12-3/TRBV12-4	NA	15	TRBD1	TRBJ1-2	TGTGCCAGCAGCCCGGGGACAGGGACAACTTATGGCTACACCTTC	CASSPGTGTTYGYTF
TRBV20-1	NA	18	NA	TRBJ1-6	TGCAGTGCTAGGGCCCGTCGGCAGGGGAGCTCCTATAATTCACCCCTCCACTTT	CSARARRQGSSYNSPLHF
TRBV4-3	many	16	TRBD1	TRBJ2-3	TGCGCCAGCAGCCAAGGCAGGGGGCTCCACACAGATACGCAGTATTTT	CASSQGRGLHTDTQYF
TRBV10-3	few	15	TRBD2	TRBJ2-7	TGTGCCACCCTGGCGGGGGGGGCCGGAACCTACGAGCAGTACTTC	CATLAGGAGTYEQYF